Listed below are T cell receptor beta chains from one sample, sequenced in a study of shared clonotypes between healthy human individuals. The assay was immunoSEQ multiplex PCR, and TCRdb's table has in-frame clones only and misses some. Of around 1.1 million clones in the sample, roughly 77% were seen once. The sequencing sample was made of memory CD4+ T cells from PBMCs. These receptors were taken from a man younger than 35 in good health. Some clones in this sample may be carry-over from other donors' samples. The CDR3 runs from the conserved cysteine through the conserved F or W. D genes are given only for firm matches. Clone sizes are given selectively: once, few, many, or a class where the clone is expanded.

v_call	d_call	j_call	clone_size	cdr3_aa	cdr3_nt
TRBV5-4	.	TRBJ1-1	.	CASSLGQFGDTEAFF	TGTGCCAGCAGCTTGGGGCAGTTTGGGGACACTGAAGCTTTCTTT
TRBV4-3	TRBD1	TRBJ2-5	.	CASSPRQGRETQYF	TGCGCCAGCAGCCCTCGACAGGGACGGGAGACCCAGTACTTC
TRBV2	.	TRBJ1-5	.	CASRGNSNQPQHF	TGTGCCAGCAGGGGGAATAGCAATCAGCCCCAGCATTTT
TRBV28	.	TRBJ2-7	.	CASSVGGRGENEQYF	TGTGCCAGCAGCGTAGGGGGAAGGGGTGAAAACGAGCAGTACTTC
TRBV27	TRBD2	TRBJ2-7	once	CASSLRTSGRYEQYF	TGTGCCAGCAGTCTTCGGACTAGCGGGAGGTACGAGCAGTACTTC
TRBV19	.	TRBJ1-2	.	CASSPGTGLGYTF	TGTGCCAGTAGTCCCGGTACAGGGTTGGGCTACACCTTC
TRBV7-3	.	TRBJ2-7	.	CASSLMSLDEQYF	TGTGCCAGCAGCTTAATGAGTCTCGACGAGCAGTACTTC
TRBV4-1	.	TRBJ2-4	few	CASSQGLALEKLAKNIQYF	TGCGCCAGCAGCCAAGGGCTAGCCCTAGAAAAATTAGCCAAAAACATTCAGTACTTC
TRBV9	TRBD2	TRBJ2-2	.	CASSQTGGRLELFF	TGTGCCAGCAGCCAAACGGGGGGACGATTGGAGCTGTTTTTT
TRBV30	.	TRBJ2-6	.	CAWMNAGANVLTF	TGTGCCTGGATGAACGCAGGGGCCAACGTCCTGACTTTC
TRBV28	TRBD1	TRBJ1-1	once	CASSLTVGQGGFF	TGTGCCAGCAGTTTAACCGTCGGGCAGGGGGGGTTCTTT
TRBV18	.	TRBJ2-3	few	CASSPPRTPGTDTQYF	TGTGCCAGCTCACCACCCAGGACTCCGGGCACAGATACGCAGTATTTT
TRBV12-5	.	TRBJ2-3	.	CATARDTDTQYF	TGTGCTACGGCTCGGGACACAGATACGCAGTATTTT
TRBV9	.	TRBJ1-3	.	CASSPDSGGNTIYF	TGTGCCAGCAGCCCGGACAGCGGTGGAAACACCATATATTTT
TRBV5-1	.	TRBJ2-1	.	CASKEISNTDEQFF	TGCGCCAGCAAGGAGATCTCCAATACCGATGAGCAGTTCTTC
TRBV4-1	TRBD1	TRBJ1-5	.	CASSQVWDRDQPQHF	TGCGCCAGCAGCCAAGTTTGGGACAGGGATCAGCCCCAGCATTTT
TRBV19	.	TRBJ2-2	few	CASSIKGQITGELFF	TGTGCCAGTAGTATTAAGGGGCAGATCACCGGGGAGCTGTTTTTT
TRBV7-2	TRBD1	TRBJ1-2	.	CASSIRGQAGYGYTF	TGTGCCAGCAGCATCAGGGGGCAGGCTGGCTATGGCTACACCTTC
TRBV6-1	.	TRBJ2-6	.	CASSQQGAGANVLTF	TGTGCCAGCAGCCAACAGGGTGCTGGGGCCAACGTCCTGACTTTC
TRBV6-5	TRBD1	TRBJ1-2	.	CASSYQYRGEYGYTF	TGTGCCAGCAGTTACCAATACAGGGGGGAGTATGGCTACACCTTC
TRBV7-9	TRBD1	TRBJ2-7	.	CASSFGTGFYEQYF	TGTGCCAGCAGCTTCGGGACAGGGTTTTACGAGCAGTACTTC
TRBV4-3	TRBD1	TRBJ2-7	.	CASSLALPTGGQPWEQYF	TGCGCCAGCAGCCTCGCCCTTCCGACAGGGGGTCAACCGTGGGAGCAGTACTTC
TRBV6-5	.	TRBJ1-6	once	CASSQTGSSPLHF	TGTGCCAGCAGCCAAACCGGGTCCTCACCCCTCCACTTT
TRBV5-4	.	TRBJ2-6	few	CASSPATAKASGANVLTF	TGTGCCAGCAGCCCCGCGACAGCAAAAGCCTCTGGGGCCAACGTCCTGACTTTC
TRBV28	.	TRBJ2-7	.	CASSLVGQHYEQYF	TGTGCCAGCAGTCTGGTTGGACAGCACTACGAGCAGTACTTC
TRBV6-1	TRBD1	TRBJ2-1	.	CASRRQGSSYNEQFF	TGTGCCAGCAGGCGACAGGGGAGCTCCTACAATGAGCAGTTCTTC
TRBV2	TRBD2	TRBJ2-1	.	CASNVAGVREQFF	TGTGCCAGCAATGTAGCGGGAGTACGGGAGCAGTTCTTC
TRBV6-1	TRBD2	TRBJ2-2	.	CASSAGRARTGELFF	TGTGCCAGCAGTGCCGGGAGGGCGCGCACCGGGGAGCTGTTTTTT
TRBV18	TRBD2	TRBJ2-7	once	CASSPLLAGVGNEQYF	TGTGCCAGCTCACCGCTACTAGCGGGAGTAGGTAACGAGCAGTACTTC
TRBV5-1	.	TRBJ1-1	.	CASSPNSVSNTEAFF	TGCGCCAGCAGCCCAAACAGCGTTTCGAACACTGAAGCTTTCTTT
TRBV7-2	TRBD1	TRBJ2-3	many	CASSTEGQGSRYF	TGTGCCAGCAGCACAGAAGGACAGGGGTCTAGGTATTTT
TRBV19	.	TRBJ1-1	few	CASSIPGNRAFF	TGTGCCAGTAGTATTCCCGGGAATAGAGCTTTCTTT
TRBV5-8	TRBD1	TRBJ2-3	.	CASSSGQGRADTQYF	TGTGCCAGCAGCTCGGGACAGGGGCGGGCAGATACGCAGTATTTT
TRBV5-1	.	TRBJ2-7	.	CASSLGAGSYEQYF	TGCGCCAGCAGCTTGGGGGCGGGATCCTACGAGCAGTACTTC
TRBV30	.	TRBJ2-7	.	CAWSADIYEQYF	TGTGCCTGGAGTGCGGACATCTACGAGCAGTACTTC
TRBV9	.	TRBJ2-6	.	CASSEDRRRSGANVLTF	TGTGCCAGCAGCGAAGACAGGAGACGCTCTGGGGCCAACGTCCTGACTTTC
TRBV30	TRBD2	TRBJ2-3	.	CAWRPLAGGRDTQYF	TGTGCCTGGAGGCCACTAGCGGGAGGAAGAGATACGCAGTATTTT
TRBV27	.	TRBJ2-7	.	CASSFKGVSYGTSAYEQYF	TGTGCCAGCAGTTTCAAGGGAGTGTCTTACGGGACGAGCGCCTACGAGCAGTACTTC
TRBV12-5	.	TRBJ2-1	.	CASGLSVTGVSYNEQFF	TGTGCTAGTGGTTTGAGCGTGACAGGAGTTTCCTACAATGAGCAGTTCTTC
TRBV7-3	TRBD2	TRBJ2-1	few	CASSLLAGGGNEQFF	TGTGCCAGCAGTCTTCTAGCGGGAGGTGGCAATGAGCAGTTCTTC
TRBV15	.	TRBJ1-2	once	CATSSYGQPWYGYTF	TGTGCCACCAGCTCCTATGGCCAGCCATGGTATGGCTACACCTTC
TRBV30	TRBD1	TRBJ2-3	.	CAWSPPTGGKTDTQYF	TGTGCCTGGAGTCCCCCGACAGGGGGCAAGACAGATACGCAGTATTTT
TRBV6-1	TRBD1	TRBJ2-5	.	CASSRTTGGGETQYF	TGTGCCAGCAGTAGAACGACAGGGGGCGGGGAGACCCAGTACTTC
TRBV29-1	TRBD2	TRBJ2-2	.	CSVLLLADTGELFF	TGCAGCGTTCTATTACTAGCGGACACCGGGGAGCTGTTTTTT
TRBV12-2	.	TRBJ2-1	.	CASRLGLADYNEQFF	TGTGCAAGTCGCTTAGGACTAGCGGATTACAATGAGCAGTTCTTC
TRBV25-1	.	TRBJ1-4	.	CASSEGPTGQSRGEKLFF	TGTGCCAGCAGTGAAGGCCCCACCGGACAGTCGAGGGGTGAAAAACTGTTTTTT
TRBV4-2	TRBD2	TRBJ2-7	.	CASSQGRAGVGYEQYF	TGTGCCAGCAGCCAAGGGAGAGCGGGAGTGGGTTACGAGCAGTACTTC
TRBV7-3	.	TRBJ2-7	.	CASSLMGSSNEQYF	TGTGCCAGCAGCTTAATGGGTAGTAGCAACGAGCAGTACTTC
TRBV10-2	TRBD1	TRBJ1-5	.	CASSDQDRGNQPQHF	TGCGCCAGCAGTGACCAGGACAGGGGCAATCAGCCCCAGCATTTT